The text below deals with one TCR beta chain. It has no known antigen specificity. Base quality data are lacking; no much larger clone is found one base away. The data stem from a study of beta chain features in type 1 diabetes (dated by TCRdb to 2016 to 2019). The study in broad terms: Mean age, gender distribution, total cell number and subset yield did not differ between patients and healthy donors. Across all samples, roughly 110,000,000 sorted cells were examined, and cell number per subset correlated strongly with RNA yield. Whereas all 30 or so donors provided naive and central memory subsets, regulatory and stem cell-like memory subsets were isolated from just 8 patients and about 8 healthy donors. The study compared the TCRB repertoires of sorted circulating CD4+ T cell subsets in recently diagnosed type 1 diabetes patients with those in matched healthy donors. On the study overall, not on this receptor specifically: Naive, central memory and regulatory TCRB repertoires appeared more similar among patients than among healthy donors. At VDJ recombination sites, type 1 diabetes patients had fewer insertions and more deleted nucleotides, which implies abnormalities in thymic rearrangement. Because the HLA sub-analyses included only small numbers of individuals, any influence of HLA type on TCRB rearrangement was left unresolved. A moderate but significant shortening of TCRB CDR3 length was observed in type 1 diabetes patients in all four CD4+ subsets. Because cDNA was sequenced instead of genomic DNA, activated cells with high expression could be over-represented, although the groups did not differ in activation or CD3 levels. PCR might favor shorter templates, but patient and control samples were amplified and corrected together, so any skew would affect both groups equally.

All of the isolated RNA was reverse transcribed with the High Capacity cDNA Reverse Transcription Kit, so expressed TCRB transcripts were sequenced. Naive, central memory and regulatory T cell samples underwent deep immunoSEQ sequencing, averaging approximately 3.5 million total reads per sample. Sorted cells were lysed in RLT buffer, and RNA was extracted using DNase-treated RNeasy Micro or Mini kits according to cell number. Each cell subset was processed on its own to prevent cross-contamination, while patient and healthy donor samples were processed together. Using the immunoSEQ multiplex PCR, TCRB sequences were amplified from cDNA into 87-bp fragments spanning the CDR3 region. Sequencing of the amplicons was performed on the Illumina HiSeq platform. As for the original processing: Synthetic template baselines were used to correct PCR bias computationally, reads within Hamming distance 2 were collapsed together, and singletons that could not be merged were discarded. By aligning reads against IMGT, V, D and J genes, CDR3 length, and insertions or deletions at six rearrangement sites were assigned. Within each subset, clonotype counts were normalized to sorted cell number, after which true diversity and Gini coefficients were computed with the tcR R package. The overlap coefficient, calculated on TCRB nucleotide sequences, was used to quantify repertoire sharing. In its TCRdb copy, this immuneACCESS table keeps in-frame sequences only and misses some clones. Where compared with another copy, unresolved V genes explain less than half of these, and the others have no known cause. V and J calls and clone size follow that table, whereas D and trimming were derived from the DNA. The sample yields over 120,000 clones; about 13% were counted once. Less than 1.5% of the sample rests with the top ten.

Each donor gave one peripheral blood draw, about 100 mL on average, collected into heparinised tubes. Using a panel that included CD45RO, CCR7, CD25, CD127, CD95 and CD27, naive, central memory, regulatory and stem cell-like memory CD4+ T cells were sorted on a BD FACSAria II. Every sorted population had a purity above 95%. PBMCs were separated immediately by Lymphoprep density gradient centrifugation and were stained directly, without being cultured. To minimize batch effects, samples were stained and sorted in pairs, one healthy donor with one patient per experiment. Germline trimming amounts to 5 bases on V and 10 bases on J, with 10 as the count of junction bases outside the gene matches. Spanning cysteine to phenylalanine, the CDR3 consists of 13 amino acids. Only the CDR3 DNA is retained, 39 bases long and in frame from the first base. The germline V gene encodes CDR1 SQVTM and CDR2 ANQGSEA.

Sequenced material: central memory CD4+ T cells from blood. The receptor was isolated from a man between 18 and 35 years old with type 1 diabetes. This receptor chain uses TRBV29-1 and TRBJ1-2, with 10 bases in between that match TRBD1. The DNA sequence follows: TGCAGCGTTTCCCCGGGACAGGGGATCGACTACACCTTC. Its protein product is CSVSPGQGIDYTF.